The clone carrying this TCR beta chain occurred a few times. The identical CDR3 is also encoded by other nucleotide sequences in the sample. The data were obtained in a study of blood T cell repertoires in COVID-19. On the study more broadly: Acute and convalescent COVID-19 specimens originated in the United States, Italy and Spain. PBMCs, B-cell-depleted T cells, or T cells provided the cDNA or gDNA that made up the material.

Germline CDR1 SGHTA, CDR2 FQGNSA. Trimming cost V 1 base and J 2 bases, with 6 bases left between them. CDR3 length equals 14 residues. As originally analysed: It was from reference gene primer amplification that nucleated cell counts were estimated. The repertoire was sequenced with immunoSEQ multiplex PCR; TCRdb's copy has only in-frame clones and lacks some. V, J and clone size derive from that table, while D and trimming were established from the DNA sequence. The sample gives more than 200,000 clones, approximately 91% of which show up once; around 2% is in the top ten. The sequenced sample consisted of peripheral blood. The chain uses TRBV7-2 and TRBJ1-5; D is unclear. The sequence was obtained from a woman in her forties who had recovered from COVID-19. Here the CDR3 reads CASSLGQGNQPQHF. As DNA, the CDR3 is TGTGCCAGCAGCTTAGGGCAGGGCAATCAGCCCCAGCATTTT. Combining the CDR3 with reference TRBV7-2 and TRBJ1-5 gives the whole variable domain GAGVSQSPSNKVTEKGKDVELRCDPISGHTALYWYRQSLGQGLEFLIYFQGNSAPDKSGLPSDRFSAERTGGSVSTLTIQRTQQEDSAVYLCASSLGQGNQPQHFGDGTRLSIL.